The subject of this entry is one T cell receptor (beta chain). There are 15 residues in the CDR3. In germline, CDR1 is SGDLS, CDR2 YYNGEE. With 4 bases removed from V and 8 bases from J, the gap between germline ends came to 18 bases. The data stem from a study of blood T cell repertoires in COVID-19. Overall study context: Italy, Spain and the United States were the sources of the convalescent and acute COVID-19 samples. T cells, B-cell-depleted T cells, or PBMCs provided the cDNA or gDNA that served as material.

Sequencing used immunoSEQ multiplex PCR; TCRdb keeps in-frame clones, though not all of them. The table records approximately 30,000 clones, roughly 90% of them present only once. Material for sequencing was peripheral blood. The clonotype was recovered from a human donor with active COVID-19. The donor label of this sample is uncertain. The rearrangement links TRBV9 to TRBJ2-2; TRBD1 is a possible D gene (6 bases). The CDR3 bases are TGTGCCAGCAGCCTGAAGACAGTGGGGGCGGGGGAGCTGTTTTTT. Its protein product is CASSLKTVGAGELFF.